Each of the 20 T cell receptor beta chains below was sequenced from the same sample in a study of blood T cell repertoires in COVID-19 (dated by TCRdb to 2018 to 2021). The library came from the immunoSEQ multiplex PCR assay. The immuneACCESS repertoire file appears here via TCRdb, limited to in-frame rearrangements. These files lack a portion of the clones; in checked studies, under half of the deficit traces to unresolved V genes, and the cause of the others is not known. This sample has about 110,000 clones in its table, and about 90% of those were observed once. The top ten clonotypes cover 1.1% of the sample. Sequenced input: peripheral blood. The receptor set was obtained from a human donor in a cohort sampled during active COVID-19.

This chain uses TRBV4-1 with TRBJ2-7; 10 nucleotides align to TRBD2. This CDR3 is built from 16 residues. The germline CDR1 and CDR2 sequences are MGHRA and YSYEKL. V dropped 3 bases and J dropped 4; count of bases not matched to a gene: 9. CDR3 region: CASSHTGLADRYEQYF. DNA of the CDR3: TGCGCCAGCAGCCATACCGGACTAGCGGATAGATACGAGCAGTACTTC.

This sequence joins TRBV27 and TRBJ1-6; 7 positions match TRBD1. The CDR3 totals 16 residues. V dropped 2 bases and J dropped 3; count of bases not matched to a gene: 4. Germline CDR1 reads MNHEY; CDR2 reads SMNVEV (reference sequence). The CDR3: CASSLRQGGYNSPLHF. CDR3 nucleotides: TGTGCCAGCAGTTTACGACAGGGTGGCTATAATTCACCCCTCCACTTT.

The rearrangement links TRBV3-1 (or the pseudogene TRBV3-2) to TRBJ2-1; the match to TRBD2 covers 8 bases. V gave up 0 bases and J gave up 6 bases; unmatched junction bases: 4. Germline-derived CDR1 and CDR2 are LGHDT and YNNKEL (reference sequence). This CDR3 has 15 amino acids. This CDR3 is CASSQDLGLGNEQFF. The CDR3 DNA is TGTGCCAGCAGCCAAGATCTGGGACTAGGCAATGAGCAGTTCTTC.

This chain links TRBV5-6 with TRBJ1-3; D not certain. Germline CDR1 reads SGHDT; CDR2 reads YYEEEE. The CDR3 has 14 residues. Trimming took off 5 bases at V and 3 bases at J, with 12 bases between the two ends. The CDR3 protein is CASRVRSVGNTIYF. CDR3 DNA: TGTGCCAGCAGGGTGCGGAGCGTTGGAAACACCATATATTTT.

The chain links TRBV6-5 to TRBJ2-3, with TRBD1 matching 10 bases. The CDR3 is 15 amino acids. Germline V gene lookup returns CDR1 MNHEY and CDR2 SVGAGI. The V and J ends lost 6 bases and 0 bases, in that order; junction bases with no gene match: 3. The CDR3: CASRTGQGSTDTQYF. CDR3 DNA: TGTGCCAGCAGAACGGGACAGGGGAGCACAGATACGCAGTATTTT.

J is TRBJ1-2 and V is TRBV2, with 7 bases matching TRBD1. CDR1 and CDR2 from the germline V gene are SNHLY and FYNNEI. The ends lost 6 bases at V and 4 bases at J; junction bases unmatched: 2. This CDR3 has 12 amino acids. The CDR3 here is CASSGTVYGYTF. The CDR3 nucleotides read TGTGCCAGCAGCGGGACAGTCTATGGCTACACCTTC.

This clone was counted only a few times. The J gene is TRBJ2-3, the V gene TRBV5-1, with 7 positions matching TRBD1. This CDR3 is built from 15 residues. J was trimmed by 2 bases and V by 4 bases; bases with no gene match: 7. Germline V gives CDR1 SGHRS, CDR2 YFSETQ. The DNA of the CDR3 is TGCGCCAGCAGCCCGGGACAGACTAACACAGATACGCAGTATTTT. Translating gives CASSPGQTNTDTQYF.

The chain combines TRBV5-6 with TRBJ1-4; tentative D call: TRBD1 (5 bases). The V gene's germline CDR1 is SGHDT and CDR2 YYEEEE. CDR3 length: 14 amino acids. V lost 6 bases and J 8 bases, leaving 17 bases between the germline ends. The CDR3 loop reads CASIPQGKGEKLFF. The CDR3 coding sequence is TGTGCCAGCATTCCCCAGGGAAAGGGCGAAAAACTGTTTTTT.

The chain couples TRBV21-1 to TRBJ2-6; the table's D gene call, TRBD2, was not cross checked with the DNA. TRBV21-1 is a recognized pseudogene. The CDR3 has 20 residues. The DNA for the CDR3 is TGTGCCAGCAGCAAAGCGTACTTTAAGGACTGCGACTCTGGGGCCAACGTCCTGACTTTC. Residues: CASSKAYFKDCDSGANVLTF.

This chain links TRBV7-2 with TRBJ1-2; 7 nucleotides align to TRBD1. The V segment lost 7 bases and the J segment 0 bases; nucleotides outside the gene matches: 5. Germline loops: CDR1 SGHTA, CDR2 FQGNSA. CDR3 length: 14 amino acids. In nucleotides, the CDR3 is TGTGCCAGCAAGAGAGGGGGCGCTAACTATGGCTACACCTTC. Its translation: CASKRGGANYGYTF.

This chain joins TRBV6-1 and TRBJ1-3, with no clear D. Germline V gene lookup returns CDR1 MNHNS and CDR2 SASEGT. CDR3 length equals 15 residues. Trimming pared 3 bases from V and 0 bases from J, leaving 9 bases between. The CDR3 protein is CASSEQQYSGNTIYF. The CDR3 region has the DNA TGTGCCAGCAGTGAGCAACAGTACTCTGGAAACACCATATATTTT.

This clone has a handful of counts. The chain joins TRBV24-1 to TRBJ2-5; 12 nucleotides match TRBD2. The CDR3 spans 17 residues. Germline CDR1 KGHDR, CDR2 SFDVKD. V was clipped by 5 bases and J by 5 bases; unmatched bases: 11. The CDR3 sequence: CATSGASGGAFGETQYF. The DNA for the CDR3 is TGTGCCACCAGTGGAGCTAGCGGGGGGGCGTTCGGGGAGACCCAGTACTTC.

This clone occurred once. The chain combines TRBV3-1 (or the pseudogene TRBV3-2) with TRBJ2-6; D is perhaps TRBD1 (6 bases). CDR3 size: 21 residues. Germline CDR1 and CDR2: LGHDT and YNNKEL (reference sequence). Trimming removed 2 bases at V and 0 bases at J, with 23 bases between. The CDR3 DNA sequence: TGTGCCAGCAGCCAACCCCAAACCGGGACAACTCGCTTCTCTGGGGCCAACGTCCTGACTTTC. Translated: CASSQPQTGTTRFSGANVLTF.

The V call is TRBV7-6, the J call TRBJ2-2, with 7 bases that match TRBD1. CDR1 is SGHVS, CDR2 FNYEAQ, per germline. After removal of 3 bases from V and 4 bases from J, the junction contained 5 bases not matched to a gene. This CDR3 region has 15 residues. The CDR3 nucleotides read TGTGCCAGCAGCTTGGGGACAGACACCACCGGGGAGCTGTTTTTT. Its protein is CASSLGTDTTGELFF. Full variable domain (rest looked up from reference TRBV7-6 and TRBJ2-2): GAGVSQSPRYKVTKRGQDVALRCDPISGHVSLYWYRQALGQGPEFLTYFNYEAQQDKSGLPNDRFSAERPEGSISTLTIQRTEQRDSAMYRCASSLGTDTTGELFFGEGSRLTVL.

This rearrangement joins TRBV9 to TRBJ2-2; 8 bases are a match to TRBD2. The germline V gene has CDR1 SGDLS and CDR2 YYNGEE. J gave up 1 base and V 3 bases, and 8 bases lay outside the gene matches. This CDR3 is built from 17 residues. CDR3 sequence: CASSETGLALNTGELFF. The CDR3 nucleotides are TGTGCCAGCAGCGAGACCGGACTAGCCCTGAACACCGGGGAGCTGTTTTTT.

CDR3 DNA: TGTGCCAGCAGCCTCCGGGACAGGGGTTCCCAAGAGACCCAGTACTTC. It encodes CASSLRDRGSQETQYF. V and J are TRBV5-5 and TRBJ2-5; 10 bases match TRBD1. CDR1 and CDR2 (germline): SGHKS, YYEKEE (reference sequence). With V trimmed by 4 bases and J by 1 base, 7 bases remained unmatched. The CDR3 runs to 16 residues.

The chain uses TRBV12-3 or TRBV12-4 and TRBJ2-7; D possibly corresponds to TRBD1 (5 bases). The CDR3 is made up of 13 amino acids. V was trimmed by 7 bases and J by 3 bases, leaving 13 bases between them. The DNA for the CDR3 is TGTGCCAGCATTCCCGGCAGGGTCTACGAGCAGTACTTC. The encoded protein is CASIPGRVYEQYF.

The genes are TRBV7-2 and TRBJ2-7; the match to TRBD1 covers 7 bases. V lost 1 base, J lost 4 bases, and 7 bases stayed unmatched. The CDR3 spans 15 residues. CDR1 and CDR2 from the germline V gene are SGHTA and FQGNSA. CDR3 region: CASSLGLGGGYEQYF. As DNA, the CDR3 is TGTGCCAGCAGCTTAGGATTAGGGGGCGGGTACGAGCAGTACTTC.

The chain uses TRBV5-1 and TRBJ1-4, with D possibly matching TRBD1 (6 bases). Germline CDR1 reads SGHRS; CDR2 reads YFSETQ. The CDR3 consists of 16 residues. V lost 4 bases to trimming and J lost 5 bases, with 18 bases between them. CDR3 sequence reads: CASSPNLQGDNEKLFF. The CDR3 DNA is TGCGCCAGCAGCCCAAATCTACAGGGTGACAATGAAAAACTGTTTTTT.

The J gene is TRBJ1-6, the V gene TRBV18, with 8 bases identical to TRBD1. This CDR3 spans 16 amino acids. V lost 4 bases, J lost 7 bases, and 9 bases stayed unmatched. Looked up from germline, CDR1 is KGHSH and CDR2 is LQKENI. In DNA, the CDR3 is TGTGCCAGCTCACGACAGGGGATCTTTGAAAATTCACCCCTCCACTTT. Its protein is CASSRQGIFENSPLHF.